The 28 T cell receptor beta chains below were found in one sample sequenced in a study of blood T cell repertoires in COVID-19 (dated by TCRdb to the early 2020s). The library was obtained by the immunoSEQ multiplex PCR assay. TCRdb limited this immuneACCESS table to in-frame rearrangements with V and J called. A share of clones is missing; checked studies link under half to unresolved V genes, and the rest is unexplained. The table for this sample lists around 200,000 clones; 83% of them were counted only once. Clones ranked in the top ten supply roughly 1.3% of the sample. The specimen was peripheral blood. These receptors were collected from a woman under 40 with COVID-19, enrolled during active disease.

This clone was picked up a small number of times. This sequence joins TRBV25-1 and TRBJ1-1; D gene uncertain. V was trimmed by 7 bases and J by 0 bases, leaving 6 bases between them. Germline CDR1 is MGHDK and CDR2 is SYGVNS. The CDR3 extends over 12 amino acids. DNA of the CDR3: TGTGCCAGCATCGGAGTGAACACTGAAGCTTTCTTT. This codes for CASIGVNTEAFF.

The chain joins TRBV28 to TRBJ2-5, with D perhaps TRBD1 (5 bases). CDR3 length: 13 residues. Germline CDR1 reads MDHEN; CDR2 reads SYDVKM. Trimming stripped 11 bases from V and 2 bases from J, with 15 bases between. The CDR3 here is CAGRRGGQETQYF. The CDR3 nucleotides read TGTGCCGGGCGTAGGGGTGGGCAAGAGACCCAGTACTTC.

The chain carries TRBV2 and TRBJ1-6; possible D gene TRBD1, 5 bases. Germline-derived CDR1 and CDR2 are SNHLY and FYNNEI. V was shortened by 2 bases and J by 8 bases, with 13 bases between the two germline ends. The CDR3 totals 15 residues. Written as DNA, the CDR3 is TGTGCCAGCAGTGAAATTAGGGGTGGGGATTCACCCCTCCACTTT. Translated: CASSEIRGGDSPLHF.

The rearrangement uses TRBV2 and TRBJ1-1; 11 positions agree with TRBD1. The V and J ends lost 8 bases and 5 bases, in that order; junction bases with no gene match: 10. The CDR3 sequence is 15 residues long. Germline loops: CDR1 SNHLY, CDR2 FYNNEI. CDR3 DNA: TGTGCCAGCCGGACAGGGGGCGCGAGTAGAACTGAAGCTTTCTTT. Translation: CASRTGGASRTEAFF.

The V and J genes are TRBV2 and TRBJ1-2; a possible D gene is TRBD1 (6 bases). The CDR3 covers 16 residues. Germline CDR1 is SNHLY and CDR2 is FYNNEI. CDR3 sequence (DNA): TGTTCCCGCACGAAAGTGTATGAGGGGGGGCCGGGTGGCTACACCTTC. Translating it yields CSRTKVYEGGPGGYTF.

J is TRBJ1-2 and V is TRBV4-3; the D gene is possibly TRBD1 (6 bases). V was clipped by 0 bases and J by 7 bases, with 12 bases between them. The CDR3 extends over 14 amino acids. The germline gives CDR1 LGHNA, CDR2 YSLEER. This CDR3 is CASSQDLGGGGYTF. The CDR3, as DNA: TGCGCCAGCAGCCAAGATCTAGGGGGGGGTGGCTACACCTTC.

This clone was seen only once. V gene TRBV10-3 combines with J gene TRBJ1-3, with 11 positions matching TRBD1. CDR3 length equals 16 residues. Germline V gene lookup returns CDR1 ENHRY and CDR2 SYGVKD. V lost 10 bases to trimming and J lost 0 bases; unmatched junction nucleotides: 8. CDR3 loop: CATGTGGTHSGNTIYF. CDR3 nucleotide sequence: TGTGCCACCGGGACAGGGGGTACCCACTCTGGAAACACCATATATTTT.

This chain joins TRBV18 and TRBJ2-1; TRBD2 matches 14 bases. The CDR3 runs to 17 residues. Germline-derived CDR1 and CDR2 are KGHSH and LQKENI. V was clipped by 2 bases and J by 6 bases; unmatched bases: 6. CDR3 in DNA: TGTGCCAGCTCACCATTGACTAGCGGGAGGGCCAGCAATGAGCAGTTCTTC. The encoded protein is CASSPLTSGRASNEQFF. Filled out from reference TRBV18 and TRBJ2-1, the complete variable domain reads NAGVMQNPRHLVRRRGQEARLRCSPMKGHSHVYWYRQLPEEGLKFMVYLQKENIIDESGMPKERFSAEFPKEGPSILRIQQVVRGDSAAYFCASSPLTSGRASNEQFFGPGTRLTVL.

The chain links TRBV21-1 to TRBJ1-4; the tabulated D call, TRBD1, remains unverified against the DNA. TRBV21-1 is marked as a pseudogene. This CDR3 region has 16 residues. The CDR3 bases are TGTGCCAGCAGCTCCCAGGACAGAAGGGAAAACGAAAAACTGTTTTTT. Translated, it gives CASSSQDRRENEKLFF.

This clone was seen just once. The V call is TRBV7-6, the J call TRBJ2-2; 11 nucleotides line up with TRBD1. Per the germline V gene, CDR1 is SGHVS and CDR2 is FNYEAQ. The trim removed 1 base at V and 5 bases at J, leaving 3 bases unmatched. There are 16 residues in the CDR3. The CDR3 DNA reads TGTGCCAGCAGCTTAGTCGGGACAGGGGGAACCGGGGAGCTGTTTTTT. Encoded protein: CASSLVGTGGTGELFF.

The J gene is TRBJ2-5, the V gene TRBV6-5, with D possibly being TRBD2 (6 bases). Trimming shortened V by 4 bases and J by 5 bases, and 20 bases separated the two germline ends. The CDR3 has 16 amino acids. Per germline, CDR1 MNHEY and CDR2 SVGAGI. CDR3 protein: CASSFFSGGAAETQYF. The DNA for the CDR3 is TGTGCCAGCAGTTTCTTTAGCGGAGGGGCAGCGGAGACCCAGTACTTC.

The rearrangement links TRBV10-3 to TRBJ2-3; tentatively, D is TRBD1 (6 bases). Germline CDR1 reads ENHRY; CDR2 reads SYGVKD. This CDR3 comprises 14 residues. V gave up 9 bases and J gave up 2 bases, with 15 bases separating them. The CDR3 loop reads CAIGIGTTTDTQYF. DNA for the CDR3: TGTGCCATTGGAATCGGGACAACCACAGATACGCAGTATTTT.

The rearrangement links TRBV29-1 to TRBJ2-1; the match to TRBD2 covers 8 bases. The germline V gene encodes CDR1 SQVTM and CDR2 ANQGSEA. V shed 4 bases and J 1 base; nucleotides not matched to a gene: 6. This CDR3 has 15 amino acids. CDR3 sequence: CSVARASGSYNEQFF. The CDR3, as DNA: TGCAGCGTTGCTCGAGCTAGCGGGTCCTACAATGAGCAGTTCTTC.

The chain carries TRBV12-5 and TRBJ2-2, with 9 bases matching TRBD2. V trimming: 5 bases; J trimming: 4 bases; junction bases outside the gene matches: 8. This CDR3 has 16 residues. Germline values: CDR1 LGHNT, CDR2 FRNRAP. CDR3 nucleotide sequence: TGTGCTAGTGGTGGGGGGTTAGCGGGAGCCACCGGGGAGCTGTTTTTT. Residues: CASGGGLAGATGELFF.

V and J are TRBV23-1 and TRBJ1-2; 7 bases map to TRBD1. TRBV23-1 is an ORF; its function is uncertain. The CDR3 contains 14 residues. The CDR3 bases are TGCGAGGGCCCGGGACAGTATCTCAACTATGGCTACACCTTC. Its translation is CEGPGQYLNYGYTF.

This clone was seen a few times. This rearrangement joins TRBV3-1 (or the pseudogene TRBV3-2) to TRBJ1-6; maybe TRBD1 (6 bases). Trimming removed 0 bases at V and 6 bases at J, with 12 bases between. The germline gives CDR1 LGHDT, CDR2 YNNKEL (reference sequence). The CDR3 contains 16 residues. CDR3 region: CASSQEWGLLNSPLHF. The CDR3 DNA sequence: TGTGCCAGCAGCCAAGAGTGGGGGCTCCTTAATTCACCCCTCCACTTT.

The CDR3 region is CASGQGAGNEQFF. Written as DNA, the CDR3 is TGTGCCAGCGGACAGGGGGCGGGCAATGAGCAGTTCTTC. This chain joins TRBV7-3 and TRBJ2-1; the match to TRBD1 covers 11 bases. V was pared by 8 bases and J by 6 bases, with 3 bases of the junction left unmatched. CDR3 length: 13 residues. From germline, CDR1 is SGHTA and CDR2 FQGTGA.

The V gene is TRBV3-1 (or the pseudogene TRBV3-2), the J gene TRBJ2-2; 14 nucleotides agree with TRBD2. Germline CDR1 LGHDT, CDR2 YNNKEL (reference sequence). The CDR3 extends over 18 amino acids. The ends lost 0 bases at V and 5 bases at J; junction bases unmatched: 5. CDR3 sequence (DNA): TGTGCCAGCAGCCAAGAGGGGACTAGCGGGAGAAGGACCGGGGAGCTGTTTTTT. Amino acid sequence: CASSQEGTSGRRTGELFF.

This chain links TRBV4-3 with TRBJ2-1; D is perhaps TRBD2 (7 bases). Germline CDR1 LGHNA, CDR2 YSLEER. Trimming shortened V by 6 bases and J by 8 bases, and 17 bases separated the two germline ends. CDR3 length: 14 amino acids. The CDR3 nucleotides are TGCGCCAGCAGGGGGGCGGGGGTGCCTGATGAGCAGTTCTTC. This sequence encodes CASRGAGVPDEQFF.

The chain is built from TRBV30 and TRBJ1-1; 8 bases fit TRBD1. The V gene end was trimmed by 5 bases and the J gene end by 0 bases; junction bases not matched to a gene: 20. The CDR3 totals 19 residues. Germline V gene lookup returns CDR1 GTSNPN and CDR2 SVGIG (reference sequence). Here the CDR3 DNA reads TGTGCCTGGTACCCTCGTCAGGGGGCGAACGGTGCGATGAACACTGAAGCTTTCTTT. Translated: CAWYPRQGANGAMNTEAFF. Filled out from reference TRBV30 and TRBJ1-1, the complete variable domain reads SQTIHQWPATLVQPVGSPLSLECTVEGTSNPNLYWYRQAAGRGLQLLFYSVGIGQISSEVPQNLSASRPQDRQFILSSKKLLLSDSGFYLCAWYPRQGANGAMNTEAFFGQGTRLTVV.

The chain links TRBV19 to TRBJ1-1, with D maybe TRBD1 (6 bases). CDR1 and CDR2 from the germline V gene are LNHDA and SQIVND (reference sequence). Trimming took 7 bases from V and 4 from J, leaving 13 bases between them. The CDR3 runs to 13 residues. The CDR3 DNA follows: TGTGCCAGTACTTGGACAGTCGGCACTGAAGCTTTCTTT. This gives the protein CASTWTVGTEAFF.

The chain couples TRBV7-2 to TRBJ2-2, with TRBD1 matching over 7 bases. The germline V gene encodes CDR1 SGHTA and CDR2 FQGNSA. With V trimmed by 5 bases and J by 6 bases, 12 bases remained unmatched. The CDR3 totals 16 residues. The CDR3 here is CASSGGIGGVSGELFF. The DNA of the CDR3 is TGTGCCAGCAGCGGAGGTATAGGGGGCGTATCCGGGGAGCTGTTTTTT.

V and J are TRBV9 and TRBJ1-5, with 9 nucleotides matching TRBD1. This CDR3 has 15 residues. The germline V gene encodes CDR1 SGDLS and CDR2 YYNGEE. Trimming at V came to 3 bases and at J to 1 base, leaving 2 bases not matched to a gene. CDR3 region: CASSAGQGSNQPQHF. Here the CDR3 DNA reads TGTGCCAGCAGCGCGGGACAGGGAAGCAATCAGCCCCAGCATTTT.

This rearrangement joins TRBV7-9 to TRBJ2-2, with 15 positions matching TRBD2. V shed 5 bases and J 4 bases; nucleotides not matched to a gene: 5. Germline V CDR1 and CDR2: SEHNR, FQNEAQ (reference sequence). This CDR3 is built from 17 residues. CDR3 residues: CASSPPGLAGGTGELFF. As DNA, the CDR3 is TGTGCCAGCAGCCCGCCGGGACTAGCGGGAGGCACCGGGGAGCTGTTTTTT.

The V call is TRBV3-1 (or the pseudogene TRBV3-2), the J call TRBJ2-5, with 14 positions matching TRBD2. CDR3 length: 22 residues. CDR1 is LGHDT and CDR2 is YNNKEL in the germline V gene (reference sequence). Losses at the gene ends were 2 bases for V and 5 bases for J; bases not matched to a gene: 22. The CDR3 region is CASSQPIKPGLAGAQGGETQYF. The CDR3 nucleotides are TGTGCCAGCAGCCAACCCATAAAGCCGGGACTAGCGGGAGCCCAAGGGGGGGAGACCCAGTACTTC.

This rearrangement joins TRBV20-1 to TRBJ2-7, with 12 nucleotides matching TRBD2. Germline CDR1 is DFQATT and CDR2 is SNEGSKA (reference sequence). V dropped 3 bases and J dropped 5; count of bases not matched to a gene: 5. The CDR3 sequence is 14 residues long. The CDR3 reads CSASGLAGPNEQYF. The DNA for the CDR3 is TGCAGTGCTAGTGGACTAGCGGGACCCAACGAGCAGTACTTC.

V usage is TRBV7-9 and J usage is TRBJ2-7; TRBD1 aligns across 9 bases. The germline V gene has CDR1 SEHNR and CDR2 FQNEAQ (reference sequence). The V segment lost 5 bases and the J segment 5 bases; nucleotides outside the gene matches: 7. The CDR3 totals 14 residues. The CDR3 region is CASSHWDRVHEQYF. The CDR3 DNA reads as TGTGCCAGCAGCCATTGGGACAGGGTCCACGAGCAGTACTTC.

CDR3 nucleotide sequence: TGTGCCAGCAGTTTAGGGAGCGGGGGGGCCTCAGATACGCAGTATTTT. This gives the protein CASSLGSGGASDTQYF. The chain links TRBV27 to TRBJ2-3, with 10 bases aligning to TRBD2. CDR1 and CDR2 from the germline V gene are MNHEY and SMNVEV (reference sequence). The CDR3 totals 16 residues. The trim removed 2 bases at V and 4 bases at J, leaving 6 bases unmatched.